This T cell receptor beta chain came from a study of blood T cell repertoires in COVID-19. Study summary: T cells, B-cell-depleted T cells, or PBMCs provided the cDNA or gDNA that served as material.

Authors' methods: Reference gene primer amplification gave estimated nucleated cell counts. Assay: immunoSEQ multiplex PCR; the TCRdb copy retains only in-frame clones and omits some. That table furnishes V, J and clone size, whereas the DNA furnished D and trimming. The sample yields just over 650,000 clones, about 87% seen once. The CDR3 consists of 19 residues. The junction had 14 bases not matched to a gene; V was cut back by 1 base and J by 4 bases. Germline V gives CDR1 SGHTA, CDR2 FQGTGA. The chain is built from TRBV7-3 and TRBJ2-1; 9 nucleotides line up with TRBD2. The sequence derives from a woman between 18 and 29 years old with acute or convalescent COVID-19. Sequencing was performed on peripheral blood. The CDR3 bases are TGTGCCAGCAGCTTAATACTGGCGGGGGGGCCCCGAAATTACAATGAGCAGTTCTTC. Its protein is CASSLILAGGPRNYNEQFF.